This TCR beta chain was captured in a study of regulatory T cells in long-lasting Graves disease. A few counts support this clonotype. Its target is not known. Regarding time point: newly diagnosed GD, antithyroid drugs for less than 3 months. PBMCs were the source of the RNA used for TCR sequencing. CDR3-region Arm-PCR and iRepertoire HTBI primers produced the TCR beta libraries. MiXCR, run by TCRdb on the multiplex PCR reads, gives a single entry per CDR3 protein. This table has roughly 320,000 distinct CDR3 sequences, 16% appearing once. Study outcomes and limitations: Between persistent patients, about 2,800 public clonotypes were shared, exceeding the 800 to 1,000 shared between new patients.

Germline V gives CDR1 SEHNR, CDR2 FQNEAQ (reference sequence). This CDR3 has 14 residues. The V and J ends lost 1 base and 1 base respectively, with 7 bases between them. This sample also appeared in a second study, on T cells in Graves' hyperthyroidism and ophthalmopathy. According to that study: HTBI primers drove first-round RT-PCR of the TCR CDR3. The blood repertoire included most of the expanded thyroid clonotypes above 0.001.

The V call is TRBV7-9, the J call TRBJ2-5; D is ambiguous. The starting material was peripheral blood mononuclear cells (PBMCs), obtained at new diagnosis, from a patient treated with antithyroid drugs. This receptor was obtained from a man aged 35-49 years with Graves disease. CDR3 nucleotide sequence: TGTGCCAGCAGCTTAGAAGGCTTCCAAGAGACCCAGTACTTC. It encodes CASSLEGFQETQYF.